The TCR beta chain described here comes from a study of T cell changes during pregnancy in multiple sclerosis. Profiled with immunoSEQ multiplex PCR; TCRdb holds only in-frame clones, not every one. The table lists about 45,000 clones, approximately 91% of them singletons, with less than 1.5% in the top ten. With 6 bases clipped from V and 1 base from J, the junction kept 5 bases outside the gene matches. Germline V lookup: CDR1 MNHEY, CDR2 SMNVEV (reference sequence). This CDR3 has 14 amino acids. Sequencing was carried out using PBMCs (not recorded whether the cells were cultured). V gene TRBV27 combines with J gene TRBJ1-2; 7 nucleotides match TRBD1. The clonotype was recovered from a female donor with multiple sclerosis, enrolled in a pregnancy study. The CDR3 sequence: CASSHRGFNYGYTF. The CDR3, as DNA: TGTGCCAGCAGCCACAGGGGATTTAACTATGGCTACACCTTC.